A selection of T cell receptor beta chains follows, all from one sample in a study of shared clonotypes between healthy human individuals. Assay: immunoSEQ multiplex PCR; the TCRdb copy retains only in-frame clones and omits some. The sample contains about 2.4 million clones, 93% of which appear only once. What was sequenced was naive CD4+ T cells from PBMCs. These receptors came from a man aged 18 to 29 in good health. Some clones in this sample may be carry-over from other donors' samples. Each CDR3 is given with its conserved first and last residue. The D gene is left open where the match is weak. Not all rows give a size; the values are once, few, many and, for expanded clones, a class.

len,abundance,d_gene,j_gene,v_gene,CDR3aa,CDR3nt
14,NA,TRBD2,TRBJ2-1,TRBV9,CASSAGLAYNEQFF,TGTGCCAGCAGCGCGGGACTAGCATACAATGAGCAGTTCTTC
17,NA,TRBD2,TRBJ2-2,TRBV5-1,CASSGGLAGWNTGELFF,TGCGCCAGCAGCGGGGGACTAGCGGGATGGAACACCGGGGAGCTGTTTTTT
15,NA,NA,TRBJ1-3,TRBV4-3,CASTPGTHSGNTIYF,TGCGCCAGCACCCCCGGGACCCACTCTGGAAACACCATATATTTT
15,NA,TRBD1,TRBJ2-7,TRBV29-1,CSVSLPGQGSGEQYF,TGCAGCGTCAGCTTACCGGGACAGGGGTCAGGGGAGCAGTACTTC
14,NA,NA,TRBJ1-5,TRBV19,CASSLTGSNQPQHF,TGTGCCAGTAGTCTTACAGGTAGCAATCAGCCCCAGCATTTT
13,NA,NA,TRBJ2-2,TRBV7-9,CASSLTDTGELFF,TGTGCCAGCAGCTTGACTGACACCGGGGAGCTGTTTTTT
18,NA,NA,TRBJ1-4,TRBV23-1,CASSQSKRTGLTNEKLFF,TGCGCCAGCAGTCAATCAAAGCGCACAGGGTTGACTAATGAAAAACTGTTTTTT
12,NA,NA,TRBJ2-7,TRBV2,CASSEGAYEQYF,TGTGCCAGCAGTGAAGGGGCCTACGAGCAGTACTTC
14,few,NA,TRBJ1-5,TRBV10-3,CAISGLSGNQPQHF,TGTGCCATCAGTGGCCTCTCGGGGAATCAGCCCCAGCATTTT
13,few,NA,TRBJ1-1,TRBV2,CASNSLPNTEAFF,TGTGCCAGCAATTCACTTCCGAACACTGAAGCTTTCTTT
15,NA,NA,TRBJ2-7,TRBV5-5,CASSLGRGVRYEQYF,TGTGCCAGCAGCTTGGGACGAGGGGTAAGGTACGAGCAGTACTTC
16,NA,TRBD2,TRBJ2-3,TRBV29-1,CSVDSWASGSSDTQYF,TGCAGCGTTGATTCCTGGGCTAGCGGGTCTTCGGATACGCAGTATTTT
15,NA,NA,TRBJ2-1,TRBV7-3,CASSPSGTPNNEQFF,TGTGCCAGCAGCCCCTCCGGGACTCCTAACAATGAGCAGTTCTTC
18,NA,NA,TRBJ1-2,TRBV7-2,CASSLRSQGTRTNYGYTF,TGTGCCAGCAGCTTAAGATCTCAGGGGACCCGGACTAACTATGGCTACACCTTC
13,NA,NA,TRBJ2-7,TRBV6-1,CASSEAGPYEQYF,TGTGCCAGCAGTGAAGCAGGCCCCTACGAGCAGTACTTC
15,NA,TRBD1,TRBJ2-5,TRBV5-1,CASSAQSGTEETQYF,TGCGCCAGCAGCGCTCAATCCGGGACAGAAGAGACCCAGTACTTC
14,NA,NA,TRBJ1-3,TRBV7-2,CASSPRTSGNTIYF,TGTGCCAGCAGCCCGAGAACCTCTGGAAACACCATATATTTT
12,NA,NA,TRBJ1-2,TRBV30,CAWRHSGKGYTF,TGTGCCTGGAGGCATTCAGGGAAAGGCTACACCTTC